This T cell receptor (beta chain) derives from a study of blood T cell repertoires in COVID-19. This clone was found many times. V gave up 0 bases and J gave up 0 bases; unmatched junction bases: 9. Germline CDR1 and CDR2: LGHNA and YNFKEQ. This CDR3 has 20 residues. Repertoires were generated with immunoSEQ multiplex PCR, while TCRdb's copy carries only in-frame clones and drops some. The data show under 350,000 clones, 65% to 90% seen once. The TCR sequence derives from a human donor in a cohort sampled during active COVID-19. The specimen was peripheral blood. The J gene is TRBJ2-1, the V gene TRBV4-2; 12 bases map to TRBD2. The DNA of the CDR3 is TGTGCCAGCAGCCAAGATCCTCTAGCGGGGGGGGTAAGCTCCTACAATGAGCAGTTCTTC. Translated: CASSQDPLAGGVSSYNEQFF.